In its sample, the clone carrying this TCR beta chain was seen many times. What it recognizes is unknown. These data come from a study of T cells in Graves' hyperthyroidism and ophthalmopathy. Background on the study: Peripheral blood was secured at the point of initial diagnosis, before any treatment.

There were TCR beta CDR3 regions amplified from RNA transcripts. First-round RT-PCR targeting the TCR CDR3 was performed with the HTBI primer set. One entry per CDR3 protein results from TCRdb running MiXCR on the multiplex PCR reads. The repertoire has a few hundred thousand distinct CDR3 sequences, roughly 15% of them found once; the top ten carry roughly 19%. Study results and limitations: Separating ophthalmopathy from stable hyperthyroidism was achieved by a 13 V-J model.

J lost 4 bases, V lost 1 base, and 5 bases had no gene match. The CDR3 extends over 15 amino acids. Germline CDR1 is SGHNT and CDR2 is YENEEA. The chain is built from TRBV11-3 and TRBJ2-3; the match to TRBD2 covers 7 bases. What was sequenced was blood. The TCR was taken from a woman aged 55 to 70 with Graves' ophthalmopathy. This chain's CDR3 is CASSLVSGGADTQYF. The CDR3 coding sequence is TGTGCCAGCAGCTTAGTTTCGGGAGGAGCAGATACGCAGTATTTT.